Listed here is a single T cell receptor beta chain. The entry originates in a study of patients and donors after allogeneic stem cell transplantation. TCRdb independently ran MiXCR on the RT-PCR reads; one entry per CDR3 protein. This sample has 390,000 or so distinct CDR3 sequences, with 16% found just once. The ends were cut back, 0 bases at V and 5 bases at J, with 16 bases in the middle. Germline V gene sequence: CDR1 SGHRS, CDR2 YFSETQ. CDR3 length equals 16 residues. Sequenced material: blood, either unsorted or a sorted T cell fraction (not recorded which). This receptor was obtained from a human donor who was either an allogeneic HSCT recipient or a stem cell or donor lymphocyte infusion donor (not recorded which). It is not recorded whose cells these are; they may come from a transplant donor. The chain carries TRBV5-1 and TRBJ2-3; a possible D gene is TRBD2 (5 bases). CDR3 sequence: CASSLAAKLDLDTQYF. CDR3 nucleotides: TGCGCCAGCAGCTTGGCCGCGAAGTTGGACTTAGATACGCAGTATTTT.